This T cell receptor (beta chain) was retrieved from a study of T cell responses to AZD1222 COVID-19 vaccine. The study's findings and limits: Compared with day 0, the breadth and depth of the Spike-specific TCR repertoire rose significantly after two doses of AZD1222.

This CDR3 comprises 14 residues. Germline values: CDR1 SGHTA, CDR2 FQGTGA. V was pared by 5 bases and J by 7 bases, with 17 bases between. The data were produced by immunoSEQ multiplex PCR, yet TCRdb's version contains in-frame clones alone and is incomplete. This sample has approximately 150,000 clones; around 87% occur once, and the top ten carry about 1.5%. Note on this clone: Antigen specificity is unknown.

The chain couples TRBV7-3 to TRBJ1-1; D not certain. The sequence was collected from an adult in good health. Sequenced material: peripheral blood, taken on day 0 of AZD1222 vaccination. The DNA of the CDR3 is TGTGCCAGCAGCCGGACCACGACTTTATTTGAAGCTTTCTTT. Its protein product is CASSRTTTLFEAFF.